Detailed here is one T cell receptor beta chain. Its antigen is not known. These data come from a study of cytomegalovirus exposure and HLA in healthy donors. Whole-study findings and limits: The authors enumerated 150 to 200 TCR beta chains as linked to cytomegalovirus.

PCR primers comprised 60 Vbeta and 13 Jbeta primers. Measured with immunoSEQ multiplex PCR; TCRdb has only the in-frame clones, and not every one. This sample has about 140,000 clones; more than 75% occur once, and the top ten carry 6.2%. Germline V gene lookup returns CDR1 LGHNA and CDR2 YNFKEQ. CDR3 length equals 16 residues. J gave up 10 bases and V 0 bases, and 11 bases lay outside the gene matches. The rearrangement joins TRBV4-2 to TRBJ2-1; 8 nucleotides match TRBD1. This clonotype was sampled from a middle-aged woman in good health and CMV-seropositive. Sequences were obtained from PBMCs. CDR3 in DNA: TGTGCCAGCAGCCAAGATCAGGGGGCTCGAACGAACGAGCAGTTCTTC. Translated, it gives CASSQDQGARTNEQFF.